This passage covers 17 T cell receptor beta chains from one sample sequenced in a study of blood T cell repertoires in COVID-19. Measured with immunoSEQ multiplex PCR; TCRdb has only the in-frame clones, and not every one. The data hold about 120,000 clones, with 60% to 85% observed a single time. The sequenced material came from peripheral blood. The receptors originated from a man aged 65 to 85 with acute or convalescent COVID-19.

The chain links TRBV7-2 to TRBJ2-7, with 11 bases fitting TRBD2. The CDR3 totals 15 residues. Trimming removed 5 bases from V and 4 bases from J; junction bases left unmatched: 7. Germline V CDR1 and CDR2: SGHTA, FQGNSA. DNA for the CDR3: TGTGCCAGCAGCCCAACTAGCGGGGGAACGTACGAGCAGTACTTC. Translating it yields CASSPTSGGTYEQYF.

This chain joins TRBV6-6 and TRBJ2-3; 8 bases agree with TRBD2. The CDR3 consists of 16 residues. Germline values: CDR1 MNHNY, CDR2 SVGAGI (reference sequence). V shed 5 bases, J shed 2 bases, and the junction held 9 bases outside the gene matches. CDR3 loop: CASSLAGDQVTDTQYF. DNA of the CDR3: TGTGCCAGCAGTCTAGCGGGTGACCAAGTCACAGATACGCAGTATTTT.

The CDR3 bases are TGTGCCAGCAGCGTAGTAGCGACAGGGGGATCCTATAATTCACCCCTCCACTTT. It translates to CASSVVATGGSYNSPLHF. The rearrangement links TRBV9 to TRBJ1-6; TRBD1 aligns across 9 bases. The germline V gene encodes CDR1 SGDLS and CDR2 YYNGEE. The CDR3 is 18 amino acids. Unmatched junction bases numbered 5, after V lost 0 bases and J lost 1 base.

This clone came up a few times. The V and J genes are TRBV7-8 and TRBJ1-5; 7 nucleotides align to TRBD1. Per the germline V gene, CDR1 is SGHVS and CDR2 is FQNEAQ. The length of the CDR3 is 17 residues. V lost 1 base to trimming and J lost 1 base; unmatched junction nucleotides: 7. CDR3 in DNA: TGTGCCAGCAGCTTAGATCGGCGGACAGGAAGCAATCAGCCCCAGCATTTT. It yields the protein CASSLDRRTGSNQPQHF.

The chain employs TRBV7-2 and TRBJ2-5, with D possibly TRBD2 on 5 matching bases. V lost 7 bases, J lost 2 bases, and 14 bases lay in between. The CDR3 loop spans 14 amino acids. Germline V CDR1 and CDR2: SGHTA, FQGNSA. The CDR3 is CASTRDRGQETQYF. The CDR3 nucleotides read TGTGCCAGCACACGAGATCGGGGACAAGAGACCCAGTACTTC.

This chain connects TRBV2 to TRBJ2-1; perhaps TRBD2 as D (6 bases). This CDR3 has 14 residues. CDR1 is SNHLY, CDR2 FYNNEI, per germline. Trimming cost V 1 base and J 6 bases, with 10 bases left between them. The CDR3 sequence: CASSEDGGSNEQFF. CDR3 sequence (DNA): TGTGCCAGCAGTGAAGATGGGGGGTCCAATGAGCAGTTCTTC.

The chain uses TRBV21-1 and TRBJ1-4; the DNA was not used to check the table's D call, TRBD1. TRBV21-1 counts as a pseudogene. The CDR3 totals 16 residues. For the CDR3, the DNA is TGTGCCAGCAGCAAAGATGAGGACAGGGGTTATGAAAAACTGTTTTTT. Residues: CASSKDEDRGYEKLFF.

This rearrangement joins TRBV2 to TRBJ1-1, with a possible D match to TRBD1 (5 bases). V shed 1 base and J shed 0 bases, with 9 bases lying between them. The CDR3 spans 15 residues. Germline V gene lookup returns CDR1 SNHLY and CDR2 FYNNEI. CDR3 amino acids: CASSEGGRLNTEAFF. The CDR3 DNA is TGTGCCAGCAGTGAAGGGGGCCGATTGAACACTGAAGCTTTCTTT.

This clone was seen a single time. The V and J genes are TRBV19 and TRBJ1-5, with 9 bases matching TRBD1. The V and J ends lost 9 bases and 6 bases, in that order; junction bases with no gene match: 9. CDR1 and CDR2 (germline): LNHDA, SQIVND (reference sequence). This CDR3 comprises 14 residues. The CDR3, as DNA: TGTGCCAGCCAGGGACAGGGAAAGAGTCAGCCCCAGCATTTT. Protein sequence: CASQGQGKSQPQHF.

The chain combines TRBV6-6 with TRBJ2-7, with D uncertain. CDR1 is MNHNY, CDR2 SVGAGI, per germline (reference sequence). The V end was cut by 7 bases, the J end by 4 bases, with 11 bases between. This CDR3 region has 12 residues. The CDR3 nucleotides are TGTGCCAGCAAATCAGAAGATTACGAGCAGTACTTC. Protein sequence: CASKSEDYEQYF.

The chain has TRBV6-2 or TRBV6-3 and TRBJ1-2; D is possibly TRBD1 (5 bases). CDR1 is MNHEY, CDR2 SVGEGT, per germline. This CDR3 has 19 amino acids. V was clipped by 5 bases and J by 3 bases, with 28 bases between them. CDR3 DNA sequence: TGTGCCAGCAGTCCAACCCCCCGTGGGGCGTTTGTTTACGACTATGGCTACACCTTC. Its translation: CASSPTPRGAFVYDYGYTF.

This clone has only one observation. The V call is TRBV11-2, the J call TRBJ1-1, with TRBD1 matching over 7 bases. Trimming at V came to 3 bases and at J to 4 bases, leaving 8 bases not matched to a gene. The CDR3 is 15 amino acids. Germline lookup yields CDR1 SGHAT and CDR2 FQNNGV. CDR3 region: CASSFPNRGVTEAFF. CDR3 nucleotide sequence: TGTGCCAGCAGCTTCCCGAACAGGGGAGTCACTGAAGCTTTCTTT.

The chain is built from TRBV13 and TRBJ2-7; 14 bases fit TRBD2. Unmatched junction bases numbered 8, after V lost 3 bases and J lost 7 bases. The CDR3 has 16 amino acids. Germline CDR1 PRHDT, CDR2 FYEKMQ (reference sequence). The CDR3 sequence is CASSLTRLAGGREQYF. The CDR3 bases are TGTGCCAGCAGCTTGACCCGACTAGCGGGGGGGAGAGAGCAGTACTTC.

The CDR3 region has the DNA TGCGCCAGCAGCCAAGAGGGACTGACCTCTAGCACAGATACGCAGTATTTT. It codes for CASSQEGLTSSTDTQYF. This chain joins TRBV4-1 and TRBJ2-3; D is perhaps TRBD2 (6 bases). Per germline, CDR1 MGHRA and CDR2 YSYEKL. The CDR3 runs to 17 residues. Deletions cut 0 bases from V and 0 bases from J, with 13 bases between.

This chain links TRBV2 with TRBJ2-5, with 8 bases lining up with TRBD2. The junction had 4 bases not matched to a gene; V was cut back by 5 bases and J by 5 bases. The germline CDR1 and CDR2 sequences are SNHLY and FYNNEI. This CDR3 has 13 amino acids. CDR3 sequence: CASSRGGVETQYF. DNA of the CDR3: TGTGCCAGCAGTCGGGGGGGCGTCGAGACCCAGTACTTC.

J is TRBJ1-6 and V is TRBV9; D ambiguous. Trimming took off 3 bases at V and 1 base at J, with 14 bases between the two ends. CDR1 and CDR2 (germline): SGDLS, YYNGEE. The CDR3 contains 17 residues. CDR3 DNA sequence: TGTGCCAGCAGCGGCCGGGAAGGAGAATCCTATAATTCACCCCTCCACTTT. Its translation: CASSGREGESYNSPLHF. The whole variable domain, remainder taken from reference TRBV9 and TRBJ1-6, is DSGVTQTPKHLITATGQRVTLRCSPRSGDLSVYWYQQSLDQGLQFLIQYYNGEERAKGNILERFSAQQFPDLHSELNLSSLELGDSALYFCASSGREGESYNSPLHFGNGTRLTVT.

In this sample, this clone turned up a few times. DNA for the CDR3: TGCAGCGGGGTAGGCGGGGGTAGGTACAATGAGCAGTTCTTC. Its protein product is CSGVGGGRYNEQFF. The gene calls are TRBV29-1 and TRBJ2-1, with TRBD2 matching over 7 bases. Germline V gene lookup returns CDR1 SQVTM and CDR2 ANQGSEA. Unmatched junction bases numbered 10, after V lost 7 bases and J lost 4 bases. The CDR3 is made up of 14 amino acids.